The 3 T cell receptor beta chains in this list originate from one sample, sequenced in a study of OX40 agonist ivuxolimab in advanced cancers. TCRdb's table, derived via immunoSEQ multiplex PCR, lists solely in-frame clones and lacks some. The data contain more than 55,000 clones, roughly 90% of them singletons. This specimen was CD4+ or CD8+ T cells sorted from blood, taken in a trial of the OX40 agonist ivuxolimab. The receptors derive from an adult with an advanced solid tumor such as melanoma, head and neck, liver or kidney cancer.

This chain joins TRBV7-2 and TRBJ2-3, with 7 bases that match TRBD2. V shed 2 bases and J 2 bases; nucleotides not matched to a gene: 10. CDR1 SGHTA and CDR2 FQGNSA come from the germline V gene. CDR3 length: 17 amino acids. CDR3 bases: TGTGCCAGCAGCTTAAAACCGAGCGGGGCCCACACAGATACGCAGTATTTT. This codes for CASSLKPSGAHTDTQYF.

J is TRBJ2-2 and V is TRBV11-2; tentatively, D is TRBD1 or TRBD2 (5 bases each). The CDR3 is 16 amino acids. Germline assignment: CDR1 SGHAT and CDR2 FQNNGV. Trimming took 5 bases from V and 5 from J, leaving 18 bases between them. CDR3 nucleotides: TGTGCCAGCAGCCGAGGGGCCCAGGTGAATACCGGGGAGCTGTTTTTT. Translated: CASSRGAQVNTGELFF. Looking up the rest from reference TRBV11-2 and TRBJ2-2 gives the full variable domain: EAGVAQSPRYKIIEKRQSVAFWCNPISGHATLYWYQQILGQGPKLLIQFQNNGVVDDSQLPKDRFSAERLKGVDSTLKIQPAKLEDSAVYLCASSRGAQVNTGELFFGEGSRLTVL.

DNA of the CDR3: TGCGCCAGCAGTTGTCAGGAGGGCCCGTACTTC. Encoded protein: CASSCQEGPYF. The chain links TRBV23-1 to TRBJ2-5; the D gene is possibly TRBD2 (6 bases). TRBV23-1 is labeled an ORF, and its function is uncertain. The CDR3 is 11 amino acids. Trimming cost V 5 bases and J 13 bases, with 14 bases left between them.